Listed below are T cell receptor beta chains from one sample, sequenced in a study of cytotoxic CD8 clonotypes in ibrutinib-treated CLL. The repertoire was sequenced with immunoSEQ multiplex PCR; TCRdb's copy has only in-frame clones and lacks some. This table holds some 140,000 clones, under 95% found once. Sequenced material: PBMCs, taken after 12 months of ibrutinib treatment. The receptor set was obtained from a human donor with chronic lymphocytic leukemia. The CDR3 runs from the conserved cysteine through the conserved F or W. Fields, in order: clone size, D gene, J gene, V gene, CDR3 protein, CDR3 DNA. D genes are given only for firm matches. Expanded clones get a size class; other rows say once, few or many, or leave the size out.

abundance: -; d_gene: -; j_gene: TRBJ2-5; v_gene: TRBV18; CDR3aa: CASSPEETQYF; CDR3nt: TGTGCCAGCTCACCGGAAGAGACCCAGTACTTC
abundance: -; d_gene: TRBD1; j_gene: TRBJ2-5; v_gene: TRBV6-5; CDR3aa: CASSSGQGWETQYF; CDR3nt: TGTGCCAGCAGCTCTGGACAGGGGTGGGAGACCCAGTACTTC
abundance: -; d_gene: -; j_gene: TRBJ2-6; v_gene: TRBV28; CDR3aa: CASRRTAGANVLTF; CDR3nt: TGTGCCAGCAGACGGACCGCTGGGGCCAACGTCCTGACTTTC
abundance: -; d_gene: -; j_gene: TRBJ2-5; v_gene: TRBV9; CDR3aa: CASSVDGGETQYF; CDR3nt: TGTGCCAGCAGCGTAGACGGAGGGGAGACCCAGTACTTC
abundance: -; d_gene: -; j_gene: TRBJ1-5; v_gene: TRBV18; CDR3aa: CASSPGGPSNQPQHF; CDR3nt: TGTGCCAGCTCACCCGGGGGGCCGAGCAATCAGCCCCAGCATTTT
abundance: -; d_gene: TRBD2; j_gene: TRBJ2-7; v_gene: TRBV2; CDR3aa: CASSASSGGSEQYF; CDR3nt: TGTGCCAGCAGTGCTTCTAGCGGCGGCTCTGAGCAGTACTTC
abundance: once; d_gene: TRBD1; j_gene: TRBJ1-3; v_gene: TRBV4-3; CDR3aa: CASSYGTGENTIYF; CDR3nt: TGCGCCAGCAGCTACGGGACAGGGGAAAACACCATATATTTT
abundance: -; d_gene: -; j_gene: TRBJ1-1; v_gene: TRBV6-5; CDR3aa: CASSFETGAITTEAFF; CDR3nt: TGTGCCAGCAGTTTCGAAACAGGAGCCATTACCACTGAAGCTTTCTTT
abundance: -; d_gene: TRBD1; j_gene: TRBJ2-7; v_gene: TRBV6-6; CDR3aa: CASSSQRIDGTGFF; CDR3nt: TGTGCCAGCAGTTCTCAAAGGATAGACGGGACAGGGTTCTTC
abundance: -; d_gene: TRBD1; j_gene: TRBJ2-1; v_gene: TRBV5-8; CDR3aa: CASSLGQGDEQFF; CDR3nt: TGTGCCAGCAGCTTGGGACAGGGGGATGAGCAGTTCTTC
abundance: -; d_gene: -; j_gene: TRBJ2-1; v_gene: TRBV7-6; CDR3aa: CASSSTQSSYNEQFF; CDR3nt: TGTGCCAGCAGCTCGACTCAGAGCTCCTACAATGAGCAGTTCTTC
abundance: -; d_gene: -; j_gene: TRBJ2-3; v_gene: TRBV27; CDR3aa: CAKTFPKGADTQYF; CDR3nt: TGTGCCAAAACATTCCCCAAGGGTGCAGATACGCAGTATTTT
abundance: -; d_gene: TRBD1; j_gene: TRBJ1-4; v_gene: TRBV4-2; CDR3aa: CASSQDGDSGGWHEKLFF; CDR3nt: TGTGCCAGCAGCCAAGATGGGGACAGCGGGGGGTGGCATGAAAAACTGTTTTTT
abundance: -; d_gene: -; j_gene: TRBJ2-3; v_gene: TRBV30; CDR3aa: CAWSLESTDTQYF; CDR3nt: TGTGCCTGGAGTTTAGAGAGCACAGATACGCAGTATTTT
abundance: -; d_gene: TRBD2; j_gene: TRBJ2-3; v_gene: TRBV27; CDR3aa: CASSPRDYSSTDTQYF; CDR3nt: TGTGCCAGCAGTCCACGGGACTACTCTAGCACAGATACGCAGTATTTT
abundance: -; d_gene: TRBD1; j_gene: TRBJ2-7; v_gene: TRBV19; CDR3aa: CASSGQWDSLSYEQYF; CDR3nt: TGTGCCAGTAGTGGACAATGGGACAGCCTCTCCTACGAGCAGTACTTC
abundance: -; d_gene: -; j_gene: TRBJ1-2; v_gene: TRBV6-5; CDR3aa: CASSYSGGGGYGYTF; CDR3nt: TGTGCCAGCAGTTACTCGGGCGGGGGCGGCTATGGCTACACCTTC
abundance: -; d_gene: -; j_gene: TRBJ1-4; v_gene: TRBV5-1; CDR3aa: CASSLEGFGEKLFF; CDR3nt: TGCGCCAGCAGCTTGGAAGGTTTCGGGGAAAAACTGTTTTTT
abundance: -; d_gene: TRBD2; j_gene: TRBJ2-1; v_gene: TRBV27; CDR3aa: CASSLGAGVNEQFF; CDR3nt: TGTGCCAGCAGTTTAGGAGCGGGAGTAAATGAGCAGTTCTTC
abundance: -; d_gene: TRBD2; j_gene: TRBJ2-5; v_gene: TRBV7-9; CDR3aa: CASSGGGETQYF; CDR3nt: TGTGCCAGCAGCGGGGGAGGGGAGACCCAGTACTTC
abundance: few; d_gene: -; j_gene: TRBJ1-3; v_gene: TRBV7-9; CDR3aa: CASRRGSGNTIYF; CDR3nt: TGTGCCAGCAGGCGGGGGTCTGGAAACACCATATATTTT
abundance: -; d_gene: -; j_gene: TRBJ2-7; v_gene: TRBV14; CDR3aa: CASSPVGGYEQYF; CDR3nt: TGTGCCAGCAGCCCGGTAGGAGGATACGAGCAGTACTTC
abundance: -; d_gene: TRBD2; j_gene: TRBJ2-1; v_gene: TRBV5-1; CDR3aa: CASSLAGGGNEQFF; CDR3nt: TGCGCCAGCAGCCTAGCGGGAGGAGGCAATGAGCAGTTCTTC
abundance: -; d_gene: TRBD2; j_gene: TRBJ2-1; v_gene: TRBV27; CDR3aa: CATRGRTGGFEQFF; CDR3nt: TGTGCCACCCGTGGAAGGACCGGGGGGTTCGAGCAGTTCTTC
abundance: -; d_gene: -; j_gene: TRBJ2-3; v_gene: TRBV16; CDR3aa: CASSQSGDTQYF; CDR3nt: TGTGCCAGCAGCCAATCGGGCGATACGCAGTATTTT
abundance: -; d_gene: -; j_gene: TRBJ2-7; v_gene: TRBV27; CDR3aa: CASSFRGEQYF; CDR3nt: TGTGCCAGCAGTTTTAGGGGCGAGCAGTACTTC
abundance: -; d_gene: -; j_gene: TRBJ2-7; v_gene: TRBV7-3; CDR3aa: CASSLKPGTLVREQYF; CDR3nt: TGTGCCAGCAGCTTAAAACCCGGGACTCTAGTTCGCGAGCAGTACTTC
abundance: -; d_gene: -; j_gene: TRBJ1-1; v_gene: TRBV7-3; CDR3aa: CASSLTPGYTEAFF; CDR3nt: TGTGCCAGCAGCTTAACCCCCGGGTACACTGAAGCTTTCTTT
abundance: -; d_gene: -; j_gene: TRBJ1-5; v_gene: TRBV16; CDR3aa: CASSPQEGNQPQHF; CDR3nt: TGTGCCAGCAGCCCCCAAGAGGGAAATCAGCCCCAGCATTTT
abundance: -; d_gene: -; j_gene: TRBJ1-2; v_gene: TRBV4-1; CDR3aa: CASSQDWGSLGYGYTF; CDR3nt: TGCGCCAGCAGCCAAGATTGGGGGAGTCTAGGCTATGGCTACACCTTC
abundance: -; d_gene: -; j_gene: TRBJ1-2; v_gene: TRBV29-1; CDR3aa: CSVEGSRGGYTF; CDR3nt: TGCAGCGTTGAAGGATCCCGCGGGGGCTACACCTTC
abundance: -; d_gene: TRBD2; j_gene: TRBJ2-7; v_gene: TRBV5-1; CDR3aa: CASSSLAGGIYEQYF; CDR3nt: TGCGCCAGCAGCTCACTAGCGGGAGGAATTTACGAGCAGTACTTC
abundance: once; d_gene: -; j_gene: TRBJ1-5; v_gene: TRBV6-1; CDR3aa: CASSEPGGQPQHF; CDR3nt: TGTGCCAGCAGTGAACCAGGAGGTCAGCCCCAGCATTTT
abundance: once; d_gene: -; j_gene: TRBJ1-5; v_gene: TRBV6-5; CDR3aa: CASGGGSDQPQHF; CDR3nt: TGTGCCAGCGGGGGAGGGTCCGATCAGCCCCAGCATTTT
abundance: -; d_gene: TRBD2; j_gene: TRBJ2-7; v_gene: TRBV28; CDR3aa: CASSLLAGGVDEQYF; CDR3nt: TGTGCCAGCAGTCTACTAGCGGGAGGGGTTGACGAGCAGTACTTC
abundance: -; d_gene: TRBD1; j_gene: TRBJ2-1; v_gene: TRBV30; CDR3aa: CAWSNRGNEQFF; CDR3nt: TGTGCCTGGAGTAACAGGGGGAATGAGCAGTTCTTC
abundance: -; d_gene: -; j_gene: TRBJ2-2; v_gene: TRBV10-1; CDR3aa: CASSESIPSTGELFF; CDR3nt: TGCGCCAGCAGTGAGTCGATACCGTCCACCGGGGAGCTGTTTTTT
abundance: few; d_gene: -; j_gene: TRBJ2-7; v_gene: TRBV19; CDR3aa: CASSILTGFNEQYF; CDR3nt: TGTGCCAGTAGTATTCTTACAGGGTTCAACGAGCAGTACTTC
abundance: -; d_gene: TRBD1; j_gene: TRBJ1-5; v_gene: TRBV6-5; CDR3aa: CASSYSKGGGQPQHF; CDR3nt: TGTGCCAGCAGTTACTCGAAAGGGGGCGGTCAGCCCCAGCATTTT
abundance: -; d_gene: -; j_gene: TRBJ2-3; v_gene: TRBV19; CDR3aa: CASSIGVFTDTQYF; CDR3nt: TGTGCCAGTAGTATAGGCGTCTTCACAGATACGCAGTATTTT
abundance: -; d_gene: -; j_gene: TRBJ1-5; v_gene: TRBV28; CDR3aa: CASRTGGGASNQPQHF; CDR3nt: TGTGCCAGCAGAACGGGGGGGGGCGCTAGCAATCAGCCCCAGCATTTT
abundance: -; d_gene: TRBD2; j_gene: TRBJ2-3; v_gene: TRBV5-4; CDR3aa: CASSLGLAEFTDTQYF; CDR3nt: TGTGCCAGCAGCTTGGGGCTAGCGGAGTTCACAGATACGCAGTATTTT
abundance: -; d_gene: -; j_gene: TRBJ2-1; v_gene: TRBV4-2; CDR3aa: CASSQGLGISDNEQFF; CDR3nt: TGTGCCAGCAGCCAAGGATTAGGCATCTCCGACAATGAGCAGTTCTTC
abundance: -; d_gene: TRBD1; j_gene: TRBJ1-4; v_gene: TRBV5-6; CDR3aa: CASSPGQTNEKLFF; CDR3nt: TGTGCCAGCAGCCCGGGACAGACAAATGAAAAACTGTTTTTT
abundance: -; d_gene: TRBD1; j_gene: TRBJ2-1; v_gene: TRBV5-1; CDR3aa: CASSPGDRSNEQFF; CDR3nt: TGCGCCAGCAGCCCCGGGGACAGGAGTAATGAGCAGTTCTTC